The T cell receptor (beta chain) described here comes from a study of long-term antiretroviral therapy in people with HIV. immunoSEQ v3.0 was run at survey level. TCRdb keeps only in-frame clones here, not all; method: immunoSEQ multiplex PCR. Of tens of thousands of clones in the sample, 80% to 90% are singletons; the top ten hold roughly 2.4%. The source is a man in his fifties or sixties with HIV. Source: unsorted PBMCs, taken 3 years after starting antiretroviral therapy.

The CDR3 DNA reads as TGCGCCAGCAGCGCAGATTATAATTCACCCCTCCACTTT. Translated: CASSADYNSPLHF. The chain recombines TRBV5-1 with TRBJ1-6; D ambiguous. The CDR3 loop spans 13 amino acids. Germline-derived CDR1 and CDR2 are SGHRS and YFSETQ. V lost 4 bases to trimming and J lost 4 bases, with 6 bases between them. Based on the CDR3 plus reference TRBV5-1 and TRBJ1-6, the full variable domain is KAGVTQTPRYLIKTRGQQVTLSCSPISGHRSVSWYQQTPGQGLQFLFEYFSETQRNKGNFPGRFSGRQFSNSRSEMNVSTLELGDSALYLCASSADYNSPLHFGNGTRLTVT.